This passage covers 31 T cell receptor beta chains from one sample sequenced in a study of T cell repertoires in cytomegalovirus infection. TCRdb recomputed calls from the reads with MiXCR, one row per CDR3 protein. Of about 740,000 distinct CDR3 sequences detected, roughly a third appear once; the ten largest clones hold 2.5% to 3%. Material for sequencing was PBMCs. The receptors shown here come from a human donor in good health (CMV status not recorded). Some clones in this sample may be carry-over from other donors' samples.

This rearrangement joins TRBV7-6 to TRBJ2-7; weak D call: TRBD2 (5 bases). Between the trimmed V and J ends, which lost 8 bases and 0 bases, there was a span of 11 bases. This CDR3 region has 13 residues. The germline V gene encodes CDR1 SGHVS and CDR2 FNYEAQ. The CDR3 loop reads CASGSGSSYEQYF. The CDR3 nucleotides are TGTGCCAGCGGCTCGGGAAGCTCCTACGAGCAGTACTTC.

The chain uses TRBV2 and TRBJ2-5; 7 bases fit TRBD2. The germline V gene has CDR1 SNHLY and CDR2 FYNNEI. The CDR3 has 15 residues. V lost 1 base, J lost 5 bases, and 7 bases stayed unmatched. The CDR3 sequence is CASSEGGLGRETQYF. Here the CDR3 DNA reads TGTGCCAGCAGTGAAGGTGGTCTCGGGAGGGAGACCCAGTACTTC.

The chain employs TRBV19 and TRBJ1-2; D gene ambiguous. V shed 7 bases and J shed 0 bases, with 12 bases lying between them. Germline V CDR1 and CDR2: LNHDA, SQIVND (reference sequence). The CDR3 covers 14 residues. The CDR3 reads CASTFDTANYGYTF. Written as DNA, the CDR3 is TGTGCCAGTACTTTCGACACAGCTAACTATGGCTACACCTTC.

The gene calls are TRBV28 and TRBJ1-5; no clear D. CDR1 is MDHEN, CDR2 SYDVKM, per germline. The V end lost 6 bases, the J end lost 9 bases, and 21 bases lay between the germline ends. The CDR3 spans 15 residues. The CDR3 loop is CASSPLSGTMWPQHF. The CDR3 region has the DNA TGTGCCAGCAGCCCCCTTTCAGGAACCATGTGGCCCCAGCATTTT.

V and J are TRBV5-1 and TRBJ2-7, with TRBD2 matching 8 bases. This CDR3 comprises 18 residues. J was trimmed by 5 bases and V by 0 bases; bases with no gene match: 16. CDR1 is SGHRS, CDR2 YFSETQ, per germline. The chain's CDR3 is CASSLVGMQAGAPHEQYF. CDR3 bases: TGCGCCAGCAGCTTGGTAGGGATGCAAGCGGGAGCCCCCCACGAGCAGTACTTC.

The CDR3 protein is CASTPPGKAYNEQFF. The CDR3 nucleotides read TGTGCCAGCACCCCCCCCGGGAAGGCCTACAATGAGCAGTTCTTC. V and J are TRBV28 and TRBJ2-1; TRBD2 is a possible D gene (5 bases). V shed 7 bases and J shed 2 bases, with 15 bases lying between them. This CDR3 spans 15 amino acids. Germline V gene lookup returns CDR1 MDHEN and CDR2 SYDVKM. The full variable domain, completed using reference TRBV28 and TRBJ2-1, is DVKVTQSSRYLVKRTGEKVFLECVQDMDHENMFWYRQDPGLGLRLIYFSYDVKMKEKGDIPEGYSVSREKKERFSLILESASTNQTSMYLCASTPPGKAYNEQFFGPGTRLTVL.

A word on this clonotype: This CDR3 fails to terminate in the conserved phenylalanine or tryptophan, so it likely reflects a read error. CDR3 coding DNA: TGTGCCAGCAGCTTAGTCGCCAGCGGCTCCTACAATGAGCAGTTCTTA. Amino acids: CASSLVASGSYNEQFL. This sequence joins TRBV7-2 and TRBJ2-1; TRBD2 might be the D (5 bases). The length of the CDR3 is 16 residues. V was trimmed by 1 base and J by 0 bases, leaving 10 bases between them. Germline-derived CDR1 and CDR2 are SGHTA and FQGNSA.

The rearrangement joins TRBV9 to TRBJ2-2; possible D gene TRBD2, 6 bases. The V end was cut by 3 bases, the J end by 5 bases, with 23 bases between. Germline CDR1 reads SGDLS; CDR2 reads YYNGEE. The length of the CDR3 is 18 residues. CDR3 protein: CASSAVFRGRGYTGELFF. Here the CDR3 DNA reads TGTGCCAGCAGCGCCGTATTCCGGGGACGGGGGTATACCGGGGAGCTGTTTTTT.

This clonotype was detected only a few times. The rearrangement joins TRBV11-2 to TRBJ2-7; D might be TRBD1 (6 bases). Between the trimmed V and J ends, which lost 2 bases and 1 base, there was a span of 15 bases. The CDR3 is 16 amino acids. Germline V gene lookup returns CDR1 SGHAT and CDR2 FQNNGV. CDR3 residues: CASSLFWGLVSYEQYF. CDR3 nucleotide sequence: TGTGCCAGCAGCTTATTTTGGGGGCTAGTTTCCTACGAGCAGTACTTC.

The V call is TRBV2, the J call TRBJ2-1; D might be TRBD1 or TRBD2, each matching 7 bases. Deletions cut 8 bases from V and 10 bases from J, with 21 bases between. Germline V gene sequence: CDR1 SNHLY, CDR2 FYNNEI. The CDR3 has 14 residues. CDR3 nucleotides: TGTGCCAGCTCAGGGGGGGGGACCCGTCGGGAGCAGTTCTTC. This translates into CASSGGGTRREQFF.

This clonotype was found a few times. The chain joins TRBV7-8 to TRBJ2-2; 12 positions match TRBD2. The J segment lost 4 bases and the V segment lost 5 bases, leaving 20 bases of the junction unmatched. Germline CDR1 is SGHVS and CDR2 is FQNEAQ. The CDR3 spans 21 residues. CDR3 DNA sequence: TGTGCCAGCAGCCTACACGACCCTAGCGGGAGGGCCGGGATGGTCACCGGGGAGCTGTTTTTT. This gives the protein CASSLHDPSGRAGMVTGELFF.

This clonotype showed up just a few times. V usage is TRBV7-9 and J usage is TRBJ2-1, with D perhaps assigned TRBD1 or TRBD2 (5 bases each). V was clipped by 4 bases and J by 5 bases, with 18 bases between them. Germline V CDR1 and CDR2: SEHNR, FQNEAQ (reference sequence). The CDR3 loop spans 16 amino acids. The DNA for the CDR3 is TGTGCCAGCAGCTCCCGAGAGGGGCGATGGGACAATGAGCAGTTCTTC. Its protein product is CASSSREGRWDNEQFF.

This clonotype was seen a single time. The junction shows a germline mismatch at one end, possibly a read error. V and J are TRBV2 and TRBJ2-5; TRBD1 matches 8 bases. Germline V lookup: CDR1 SNHLY, CDR2 FYNNEI. This CDR3 is built from 15 residues. CDR3 sequence reads: CDSSEKTGAQETQYF. The DNA of the CDR3 is TGTGACAGCAGTGAAAAGACAGGGGCCCAAGAGACCCAGTACTTC.

The V and J genes are TRBV11-2 and TRBJ2-7, with 9 bases lining up with TRBD1. The CDR3 spans 15 residues. The ends lost 1 base at V and 3 bases at J; junction bases unmatched: 4. The germline V gene encodes CDR1 SGHAT and CDR2 FQNNGV. This CDR3 reads CASSLGGGQGYEQYF. The CDR3 DNA reads as TGTGCCAGCAGCTTAGGGGGGGGACAGGGCTACGAGCAGTACTTC.

This clonotype came up a few times. The genes are TRBV6-1 and TRBJ1-5, with 7 bases matching TRBD1. The CDR3 runs to 13 residues. Germline CDR1 and CDR2: MNHNS and SASEGT. J gave up 7 bases and V 8 bases, and 8 bases lay outside the gene matches. This chain's CDR3 is CASRRQGGQPQHF. As DNA, the CDR3 is TGTGCCAGCCGCCGACAGGGTGGGCAGCCCCAGCATTTT.

Note on this clonotype: Being one base from a much bigger clone, this may be a read error. The chain has TRBV7-6 and TRBJ2-1; 9 nucleotides agree with TRBD2. The length of the CDR3 is 15 residues. CDR1 is SGHVS, CDR2 FNYEAQ, per germline. With V trimmed by 5 bases and J by 0 bases, 2 bases remained unmatched. CDR3 residues: CASSVLAGSYNEQFF. DNA of the CDR3: TGTGCCAGCAGCGTACTAGCGGGCTCCTACAATGAGCAGTTCTTC.

In its sample, this clonotype was seen a few times. The chain carries TRBV24-1 and TRBJ2-1; 7 bases are a match to TRBD2. The CDR3 spans 15 residues. V gave up 4 bases and J gave up 2 bases; unmatched junction bases: 4. Per germline, CDR1 KGHDR and CDR2 SFDVKD. CDR3 bases: TGTGCCACCAGTGACCTAGCGGTTCCCTACAATGAGCAGTTCTTC. Residues: CATSDLAVPYNEQFF.

Notes on this clonotype: Being one base from a much bigger clone, this may be a read error. The CDR3 DNA follows: TGTGCCAGCAGCTTCCACAACACTGAAGCTTTCTTT. Amino acids: CASSFHNTEAFF. V gene TRBV7-9 combines with J gene TRBJ1-1; D ambiguous. Germline V gene sequence: CDR1 SEHNR, CDR2 FQNEAQ (reference sequence). The V end was cut by 3 bases, the J end by 2 bases, with 4 bases between. The CDR3 has 12 residues.

J is TRBJ1-2 and V is TRBV4-1; the D gene is possibly TRBD1 (5 bases). V was shortened by 1 base and J by 5 bases, with 14 bases between the two germline ends. Germline V gene data show CDR1 as MGHRA and CDR2 as YSYEKL. The CDR3 extends over 15 amino acids. The CDR3: CASSQVSGGDYGYTF. DNA for the CDR3: TGCGCCAGCAGCCAAGTTTCGGGAGGGGATTATGGCTACACCTTC.

The V gene is TRBV19, the J gene TRBJ2-3; TRBD2 is a possible D gene (5 bases). The CDR3 consists of 12 residues. Germline-derived CDR1 and CDR2 are LNHDA and SQIVND (reference sequence). CDR3 sequence reads: CAASKSTDTQYF. As DNA, the CDR3 is TGTGCGGCTAGCAAAAGCACAGATACGCAGTATTTT.

The chain is built from TRBV5-1 and TRBJ2-7, with TRBD1 identical over 9 bases. The CDR3 is made up of 15 amino acids. CDR1 and CDR2 (germline): SGHRS, YFSETQ. V was clipped by 3 bases and J by 0 bases; unmatched bases: 4. The CDR3 DNA sequence: TGCGCCAGCAGCTGGGGGACAGGGCGCTCCTACGAGCAGTACTTC. Encoded protein: CASSWGTGRSYEQYF.

This clonotype was seen a few times. The CDR3 DNA is TGTGCCAGTAGTATCGGGACTGTAGACGAGCAGTACTTC. It translates to CASSIGTVDEQYF. This chain uses TRBV19 with TRBJ2-7; perhaps TRBD2 as D (6 bases). The germline CDR1 and CDR2 sequences are LNHDA and SQIVND (reference sequence). V lost 3 bases to trimming and J lost 5 bases, with 11 bases between them. The CDR3 length is 13 residues. The full variable domain, rest sourced from reference TRBV19 and TRBJ2-7, is DGGITQSPKYLFRKEGQNVTLSCEQNLNHDAMYWYRQDPGQGLRLIYYSQIVNDFQKGDIAEGYSVSREKKESFPLTVTSAQKNPTAFYLCASSIGTVDEQYFGPGTRLTVT.

This chain links TRBV12-3 or TRBV12-4 with TRBJ2-7; D unresolved. CDR3 size: 13 residues. The ends were cut back, 4 bases at V and 2 bases at J, with 9 bases in the middle. CDR3 region: CASSSPETYEQYF. CDR3 coding DNA: TGTGCCAGCAGTTCCCCAGAGACCTACGAGCAGTACTTC.

This clonotype was seen a handful of times. This chain joins TRBV7-8 and TRBJ2-7; 7 nucleotides agree with TRBD1. CDR1 is SGHVS and CDR2 is FQNEAQ in the germline V gene. The CDR3 has 14 residues. The trim removed 6 bases at V and 2 bases at J, leaving 7 bases unmatched. CDR3 amino acids: CASSQGQEPYEQYF. The CDR3 coding sequence is TGTGCCAGCAGTCAAGGACAGGAACCCTACGAGCAGTACTTC. Full variable domain (rest looked up from reference TRBV7-8 and TRBJ2-7): GAGVSQSPRYKVAKRGQDVALRCDPISGHVSLFWYQQALGQGPEFLTYFQNEAQLDKSGLPSDRFFAERPEGSVSTLKIQRTQQEDSAVYLCASSQGQEPYEQYFGPGTRLTVT.

The CDR3 coding sequence is TGTGCCAGTCGCCGGACAAGGGCGGAGAACACTGAAGCTTTCTTT. Protein sequence: CASRRTRAENTEAFF. The chain recombines TRBV19 with TRBJ1-1, with D possibly TRBD1 on 5 matching bases. V dropped 8 bases and J dropped 1 base, with 17 bases sitting between them. The CDR3 consists of 15 residues. CDR1 LNHDA and CDR2 SQIVND come from the germline V gene (reference sequence).

V gene TRBV5-6 combines with J gene TRBJ2-1; possibly TRBD1 for D (6 bases). The ends were cut back, 4 bases at V and 9 bases at J, with 17 bases in the middle. Germline V gene sequence: CDR1 SGHDT, CDR2 YYEEEE. This CDR3 has 14 amino acids. CDR3 in DNA: TGTGCCAGCAGCCAGGGGCCAGGATGGGGTGAGCAGTTCTTC. This translates into CASSQGPGWGEQFF.

This clonotype was picked up a small number of times. The rearrangement joins TRBV28 to TRBJ1-1; 7 bases align to TRBD1. CDR3 size: 11 residues. The junction had 5 bases not matched to a gene; V was cut back by 6 bases and J by 10 bases. Germline V gene data show CDR1 as MDHEN and CDR2 as SYDVKM. As DNA, the CDR3 is TGTGCCAGCAGGCAACAGGGGTTAGCTTTCTTT. It is translated as CASRQQGLAFF.

This clonotype turned up a few times. The chain is built from TRBV5-1 and TRBJ1-1, with 8 bases identical to TRBD1. The germline CDR1 and CDR2 sequences are SGHRS and YFSETQ. The CDR3 spans 13 residues. V gave up 6 bases and J gave up 2 bases; unmatched junction bases: 3. The CDR3 coding sequence is TGCGCCAGCACCAGGGGGCATAACACTGAAGCTTTCTTT. It specifies CASTRGHNTEAFF.

The DNA of the CDR3 is TGTGCCATCACCGCGGACAGGGGAGGCTACACCTTC. Translation gives CAITADRGGYTF. The chain combines TRBV10-3 with TRBJ1-2, with 9 bases aligning to TRBD1. Germline CDR1 reads ENHRY; CDR2 reads SYGVKD. V dropped 7 bases and J dropped 8; count of bases not matched to a gene: 5. This CDR3 spans 12 amino acids.

Note on this clonotype: This is likely a read error, given that the CDR3 carries no conserved phenylalanine or tryptophan at its end. The J gene is TRBJ2-1, the V gene TRBV7-3; D might be TRBD1 (5 bases). The CDR3 is 13 residues long. Deletions cut 2 bases from V and 3 bases from J, with 5 bases between. Looked up from germline, CDR1 is SGHTA and CDR2 is FQGTGA. The CDR3 is CASSLQGYNEQFY. The CDR3 DNA follows: TGTGCCAGCAGCTTACAGGGCTACAATGAGCAGTTCTAC.

The chain combines TRBV12-3 or TRBV12-4 with TRBJ2-7; 7 bases line up with TRBD1. V lost 7 bases, J lost 3 bases, and 12 bases stayed unmatched. The length of the CDR3 is 15 residues. Here the CDR3 reads CASTSSEQGLYEQYF. The CDR3 DNA reads TGTGCCAGCACGTCTTCTGAACAGGGGCTCTACGAGCAGTACTTC.